These 13 T cell receptor beta chains were sequenced from one sample in a study of CD8+ T cells in alopecia areata. Sorting of the five patients' CD4+ cells gave CD25+CD127- cells as the output. After isolation, RNA underwent reverse transcription to generate cDNA as the sequencing template. Using immunoSEQ multiplex PCR, the repertoire was profiled, and TCRdb retains in-frame clones only, with some absent. Found here are some 20,000 clones, roughly two thirds of them singletons; the top ten hold roughly 4.5%. Sequenced sample: CD4+ Tregs sorted from blood. Receptors were obtained from a human donor with alopecia areata.

This clone was picked up a small number of times. J is TRBJ2-3 and V is TRBV11-2; D gene unclear. CDR3 size: 14 residues. Trimming pared 2 bases from V and 0 bases from J, leaving 6 bases between. Germline lookup yields CDR1 SGHAT and CDR2 FQNNGV. As DNA, the CDR3 is TGTGCCAGCAGCTTACAAACTAGCACAGATACGCAGTATTTT. Translating it yields CASSLQTSTDTQYF.

V and J are TRBV4-1 and TRBJ2-7, with D hard to call. There are 16 residues in the CDR3. Germline V gene data show CDR1 as MGHRA and CDR2 as YSYEKL. Trimming removed 1 base at V and 5 bases at J, with 18 bases between. CDR3 DNA: TGCGCCAGCAGCCAAGGGCCCATGACCACCCCGGACGAGCAGTACTTC. This sequence encodes CASSQGPMTTPDEQYF.

The CDR3 region is CASSWASTDTQYF. CDR3 DNA sequence: TGTGCCAGCAGCTGGGCTAGCACAGATACGCAGTATTTT. V and J are TRBV5-4 and TRBJ2-3; no reliable D call. The CDR3 sequence is 13 residues long. The germline CDR1 and CDR2 sequences are SGHNT and YYREEE (reference sequence). The V end lost 3 bases, the J end lost 0 bases, and 5 bases lay between the germline ends.

The rearrangement uses TRBV11-2 and TRBJ2-5; D possibly corresponds to TRBD1 (5 bases). The DNA end is a closer match to TRBJ2-7, so the J assignment may be wrong. This CDR3 region has 12 residues. Germline loops: CDR1 SGHAT, CDR2 FQNNGV. CDR3 amino acids: CASSVQESEQYF. CDR3 coding DNA: TGTGCCAGCAGCGTACAGGAATCCGAGCAGTACTTC.

This chain connects TRBV5-1 to TRBJ1-1; TRBD1 is a possible D gene (6 bases). The V end lost 4 bases, the J end lost 0 bases, and 13 bases lay between the germline ends. Germline assignment: CDR1 SGHRS and CDR2 YFSETQ. The CDR3 runs to 15 residues. Here the CDR3 reads CASSRSGTLNTEAFF. In DNA form, the CDR3 reads TGCGCCAGCAGCCGGTCTGGGACATTGAACACTGAAGCTTTCTTT.

The rearrangement links TRBV29-1 to TRBJ1-1, with D hard to call. Trimming left V 4 bases short and J 6 bases short, with 9 bases between. The CDR3 runs 11 residues. Germline loops: CDR1 SQVTM, CDR2 ANQGSEA. CDR3 sequence: CSVVSGAEAFF. CDR3 sequence (DNA): TGCAGCGTTGTGAGTGGGGCTGAAGCTTTCTTT.

The rearrangement joins TRBV27 to TRBJ2-2, with TRBD2 as a possible D gene (5 bases). V dropped 8 bases and J dropped 6 bases, with 16 bases sitting between them. CDR1 and CDR2 (germline): MNHEY, SMNVEV (reference sequence). CDR3 length: 14 residues. The CDR3 loop is CASSSGRYAGELFF. The CDR3 DNA follows: TGTGCCAGCTCCAGCGGAAGATACGCCGGGGAGCTGTTTTTT.

The count of this clone is one. The chain recombines TRBV19 with TRBJ2-2, with D possibly TRBD2 on 5 matching bases. Germline CDR1 and CDR2: LNHDA and SQIVND (reference sequence). Trimming cost V 9 bases and J 4 bases, with 9 bases left between them. The length of the CDR3 is 12 residues. The CDR3 bases are TGTGCCAGCCGGAGGATCACCGGGGAGCTGTTTTTT. Its protein product is CASRRITGELFF.

The V call is TRBV11-2, the J call TRBJ1-1, with D possibly TRBD1 on 6 matching bases. The V gene's germline CDR1 is SGHAT and CDR2 FQNNGV. The CDR3 has 15 residues. The V end was cut by 9 bases, the J end by 1 base, with 18 bases between. As DNA, the CDR3 is TGTGCCAGTGTGGCGGGGGCGCGGGGGAACACTGAAGCTTTCTTT. This gives the protein CASVAGARGNTEAFF. Complete variable domain (other parts from reference TRBV11-2 and TRBJ1-1): EAGVAQSPRYKIIEKRQSVAFWCNPISGHATLYWYQQILGQGPKLLIQFQNNGVVDDSQLPKDRFSAERLKGVDSTLKIQPAKLEDSAVYLCASVAGARGNTEAFFGQGTRLTVV.

The rearrangement links TRBV21-1 to TRBJ2-7; the table's D gene call, TRBD2, was not cross checked with the DNA. TRBV21-1 is designated a pseudogene. The CDR3 consists of 16 residues. The CDR3 loop is CASSKGVREEELEQYF. The CDR3 DNA sequence: TGTGCCAGCAGCAAAGGGGTCAGGGAGGAGGAATTGGAGCAGTACTTC.

This clone was detected once. The chain joins TRBV14 to TRBJ2-7; D possibly corresponds to TRBD2 (6 bases). The CDR3 contains 15 residues. Between the trimmed V and J ends, which lost 4 bases and 4 bases, there was a span of 17 bases. In germline, CDR1 is SGHDN, CDR2 FVKESK. This CDR3 is CASSRSGLARYEQYF. CDR3 bases: TGTGCCAGCAGCCGATCGGGACTGGCCCGATACGAGCAGTACTTC. Based on the CDR3 plus reference TRBV14 and TRBJ2-7, the full variable domain is EAGVTQFPSHSVIEKGQTVTLRCDPISGHDNLYWYRRVMGKEIKFLLHFVKESKQDESGMPNNRFLAERTGGTYSTLKVQPAELEDSGVYFCASSRSGLARYEQYFGPGTRLTVT.

The genes are TRBV13 and TRBJ2-7; 12 bases line up with TRBD2. With 4 bases clipped from V and 6 bases from J, the junction kept 10 bases outside the gene matches. The germline gives CDR1 PRHDT, CDR2 FYEKMQ (reference sequence). This CDR3 has 16 amino acids. CDR3 protein: CASSYHSTSGRPEQYF. DNA of the CDR3: TGTGCCAGCAGCTACCACTCGACTAGCGGGAGACCCGAGCAGTACTTC.

J is TRBJ2-1 and V is TRBV29-1, with TRBD1 identical over 12 bases. This CDR3 region has 17 residues. CDR1 SQVTM and CDR2 ANQGSEA come from the germline V gene. The J segment lost 0 bases and the V segment lost 7 bases, leaving 10 bases of the junction unmatched. In DNA, the CDR3 is TGCAGCGCGGCGGGACAGGGGGCCCGAAACTCCTACAATGAGCAGTTCTTC. Translated: CSAAGQGARNSYNEQFF.